Listed here are 30 T cell receptor beta chains from one sample, sequenced in a study of cytomegalovirus exposure and HLA in healthy donors. The PCR contained 60 Vbeta and 13 Jbeta primers. Sequencing used immunoSEQ multiplex PCR; TCRdb keeps in-frame clones, though not all of them. The repertoire table contains fewer than 85,000 clones. Sequencing was performed on PBMCs. These receptors came from a female donor in good health and CMV-seropositive.

The chain is built from TRBV7-2 and TRBJ2-7; perhaps TRBD1 as D (6 bases). Germline V gene sequence: CDR1 SGHTA, CDR2 FQGNSA. V was pared by 11 bases and J by 2 bases, with 10 bases between. This CDR3 comprises 11 residues. The CDR3 sequence: CAPGQPYEQYF. CDR3 DNA sequence: TGTGCCCCGGGACAACCCTACGAGCAGTACTTC.

V and J are TRBV6-5 and TRBJ2-2; 8 positions match TRBD2. Germline V gene sequence: CDR1 MNHEY, CDR2 SVGAGI. This CDR3 contains 15 residues. J was trimmed by 2 bases and V by 6 bases; bases with no gene match: 5. CDR3 sequence (DNA): TGTGCCAGCAGAACTAGCGGTTATAACACCGGGGAGCTGTTTTTT. It is translated as CASRTSGYNTGELFF.

CDR3 in DNA: TGTGCCAGCAGCGAGGGGGGGTATGGCTACACCTTC. Protein product: CASSEGGYGYTF. The V call is TRBV9, the J call TRBJ1-2; D is perhaps TRBD1 (6 bases). Looked up from germline, CDR1 is SGDLS and CDR2 is YYNGEE. The CDR3 is 12 residues long. V lost 3 bases to trimming and J lost 5 bases, with 8 bases between them. The full variable domain, its missing parts supplied by reference TRBV9 and TRBJ1-2, is DSGVTQTPKHLITATGQRVTLRCSPRSGDLSVYWYQQSLDQGLQFLIQYYNGEERAKGNILERFSAQQFPDLHSELNLSSLELGDSALYFCASSEGGYGYTFGSGTRLTVV.

A word on this clone: This CDR3 is also generated by other DNA sequences in the sample. The CDR3 coding sequence is TGTGCCAGCTCACCCGACTCGGACTATGGCTACACCTTC. It is translated as CASSPDSDYGYTF. The V call is TRBV18, the J call TRBJ1-2; D unresolved. The germline CDR1 and CDR2 sequences are KGHSH and LQKENI. The CDR3 consists of 13 residues. V lost 3 bases and J lost 3, with 8 bases in between.

The chain's CDR3 is CASSSITRGKTIYF. In DNA form, the CDR3 reads TGTGCCAGCAGTTCAATTACCAGGGGCAAGACCATATATTTT. J is TRBJ1-3 and V is TRBV28; maybe TRBD1 (6 bases). V shed 4 bases and J shed 10 bases, with 17 bases lying between them. The germline CDR1 and CDR2 sequences are MDHEN and SYDVKM. The CDR3 runs to 14 residues. The entire variable domain, with the rest obtained from reference TRBV28 and TRBJ1-3, is as follows: DVKVTQSSRYLVKRTGEKVFLECVQDMDHENMFWYRQDPGLGLRLIYFSYDVKMKEKGDIPEGYSVSREKKERFSLILESASTNQTSMYLCASSSITRGKTIYFGEGSWLTVV.

This sequence joins TRBV4-1 and TRBJ2-1, with 7 bases identical to TRBD1. This CDR3 is built from 15 residues. Germline CDR1 is MGHRA and CDR2 is YSYEKL. V was pared by 4 bases and J by 5 bases, with 8 bases of the junction left unmatched. The DNA for the CDR3 is TGCGCCAGCAGCCGCACAGGGGATTCCGACAATGAGCAGTTCTTC. Translated: CASSRTGDSDNEQFF.

The rearrangement links TRBV29-1 to TRBJ2-2, with a possible D match to TRBD1 (6 bases). Trimming shortened V by 7 bases and J by 5 bases, and 17 bases separated the two germline ends. CDR3 length equals 14 residues. Germline loops: CDR1 SQVTM, CDR2 ANQGSEA. For the CDR3, the DNA is TGCAGCGGCCGGCCCGGGACAAGTACCGGGGAGCTGTTTTTT. Translation gives CSGRPGTSTGELFF.

The chain uses TRBV4-1 and TRBJ2-7; 9 bases are a match to TRBD1. The germline gives CDR1 MGHRA, CDR2 YSYEKL. The CDR3 covers 15 residues. V gave up 0 bases and J gave up 3 bases; unmatched junction bases: 3. CDR3 in amino acids: CASSQETGGVYEQYF. CDR3 nucleotides: TGCGCCAGCAGCCAAGAGACAGGGGGAGTCTACGAGCAGTACTTC.

The chain recombines TRBV6-9 with TRBJ2-6; tentative D call: TRBD2 (5 bases). The CDR3 extends over 18 amino acids. V was cut by 9 bases and J by 4 bases, with 25 bases left in between. CDR1 is MNHGY, CDR2 SVAAGI, per germline. The DNA of the CDR3 is TGTGCCAGAGAGGCGCGGGTTGGAAACTTCTCCGGGGCCAACGTCCTGACTTTC. Translation: CAREARVGNFSGANVLTF.

The chain uses TRBV2 and TRBJ2-5; D is unresolved. In germline, CDR1 is SNHLY, CDR2 FYNNEI. This CDR3 spans 14 amino acids. Trimming stripped 4 bases from V and 5 bases from J, with 14 bases between. Here the CDR3 reads CASSGAPPGETQYF. Here the CDR3 DNA reads TGTGCCAGCAGTGGGGCCCCCCCTGGGGAGACCCAGTACTTC.

The V and J genes are TRBV5-1 and TRBJ2-7; 7 nucleotides match TRBD2. The CDR3 runs 16 residues. Germline V gives CDR1 SGHRS, CDR2 YFSETQ. J gave up 5 bases and V 0 bases, and 11 bases lay outside the gene matches. CDR3 in DNA: TGCGCCAGCAGCTTGGGAGCGGGGAGGGTCATCCACGAGCAGTACTTC. Protein product: CASSLGAGRVIHEQYF.

The chain carries TRBV29-1 and TRBJ2-7, with TRBD1 identical over 9 bases. The germline V gene has CDR1 SQVTM and CDR2 ANQGSEA. The length of the CDR3 is 15 residues. J lost 0 bases, V lost 7 bases, and 10 bases had no gene match. The DNA of the CDR3 is TGCAGCGACAAAATCCGGGACAGGGTCTCCTACGAGCAGTACTTC. This encodes CSDKIRDRVSYEQYF.

The chain has TRBV7-2 and TRBJ2-7; 8 bases fit TRBD1. CDR1 and CDR2 (germline): SGHTA, FQGNSA. V lost 1 base and J lost 5; bases outside the gene matches: 10. CDR3 length equals 16 residues. CDR3 sequence reads: CASSLESTGGIHEQYF. CDR3 in DNA: TGTGCCAGCAGCTTAGAAAGTACAGGGGGGATCCACGAGCAGTACTTC.

On this clone: The same CDR3 can be traced to other DNA sequences in this sample. The chain uses TRBV6-5 and TRBJ1-5, with a weak D call TRBD1 (5 bases). CDR3 size: 14 residues. Per the germline V gene, CDR1 is MNHEY and CDR2 is SVGAGI. V gave up 6 bases and J gave up 6 bases, with 15 bases separating them. CDR3 sequence: CASSPGPRGQPQHF. The CDR3, as DNA: TGTGCCAGCAGCCCGGGACCGCGGGGTCAGCCCCAGCATTTT.

The DNA for the CDR3 is TGTGCCAGCAGCCTTAGAAGCGAGCAGTTCTTC. This gives the protein CASSLRSEQFF. V usage is TRBV7-9 and J usage is TRBJ2-1; D is unclear. Germline V gives CDR1 SEHNR, CDR2 FQNEAQ (reference sequence). Between the trimmed V and J ends, which lost 5 bases and 10 bases, there was a span of 9 bases. The CDR3 has 11 amino acids.

The chain links TRBV5-1 to TRBJ1-3, with 12 bases fitting TRBD1. Germline CDR1 SGHRS, CDR2 YFSETQ. CDR3 length equals 16 residues. After removal of 5 bases from V and 1 base from J, the junction contained 4 bases not matched to a gene. The CDR3 DNA reads TGCGCCAGCAGGGAGGGACAGGGGGCATCTGGAAACACCATATATTTT. Translating gives CASREGQGASGNTIYF.

The rearrangement links TRBV6-6 to TRBJ1-5; 7 bases are a match to TRBD1. V lost 7 bases, J lost 0 bases, and 9 bases stayed unmatched. CDR1 and CDR2 (germline): MNHNY, SVGAGI (reference sequence). There are 16 residues in the CDR3. CDR3 DNA: TGTGCCAGCAATCGTCACAGGGGAAATAGCAATCAGCCCCAGCATTTT. It codes for CASNRHRGNSNQPQHF.

This chain links TRBV4-2 with TRBJ2-2, with D maybe TRBD2 (7 bases). Germline V gene sequence: CDR1 LGHNA, CDR2 YNFKEQ. V was shortened by 0 bases and J by 4 bases, with 12 bases between the two germline ends. The CDR3 loop spans 16 amino acids. The CDR3 protein is CASSQEGRGSTGELFF. The CDR3 DNA sequence: TGTGCCAGCAGCCAAGAGGGGAGGGGGAGCACCGGGGAGCTGTTTTTT.

V gene TRBV11-2 combines with J gene TRBJ1-1, with a possible D match to TRBD1 (5 bases). This CDR3 is 15 amino acids long. Germline CDR1 and CDR2: SGHAT and FQNNGV. Trimming took off 1 base at V and 5 bases at J, with 14 bases between the two ends. The CDR3 bases are TGTGCCAGCAGCTTAGGGGCCTCAGGGATTACTGAAGCTTTCTTT. This encodes CASSLGASGITEAFF.

V gene TRBV2 combines with J gene TRBJ1-1; 10 bases are a match to TRBD1. The junction had 0 bases not matched to a gene; V was cut back by 4 bases and J by 1 base. Germline CDR1 is SNHLY and CDR2 is FYNNEI. The CDR3 totals 14 residues. CDR3 region: CASSGTGGNTEAFF. In DNA form, the CDR3 reads TGTGCCAGCAGTGGGACAGGGGGGAACACTGAAGCTTTCTTT. Based on the CDR3 plus reference TRBV2 and TRBJ1-1, the full variable domain is EPEVTQTPSHQVTQMGQEVILRCVPISNHLYFYWYRQILGQKVEFLVSFYNNEISEKSEIFDDQFSVERPDGSNFTLKIRSTKLEDSAMYFCASSGTGGNTEAFFGQGTRLTVV.

J is TRBJ1-3 and V is TRBV6-5; the D gene is possibly TRBD1 (5 bases). This CDR3 spans 14 amino acids. The germline V and J ends were trimmed by 8 bases and 0 bases, with 11 bases remaining between them. Looked up from germline, CDR1 is MNHEY and CDR2 is SVGAGI. CDR3 sequence reads: CASHTDTSGNTIYF. The DNA of the CDR3 is TGTGCCAGCCATACGGACACCTCTGGAAACACCATATATTTT.

The rearrangement uses TRBV6-5 and TRBJ2-5, with TRBD1 as a possible D gene (6 bases). Judging by the DNA end, TRBJ2-7 fits better; the J call may be wrong. The CDR3 has 14 amino acids. Germline assignment: CDR1 MNHEY and CDR2 SVGAGI. As DNA, the CDR3 is TGTGCCAGCAGTACCTGGACAGCCTCCTACGAGCAGTACTTC. Protein: CASSTWTASYEQYF.

CDR3 region: CATSRDPGKPYEQYF. The CDR3 DNA follows: TGTGCCACCAGCAGAGATCCGGGAAAACCCTACGAGCAGTACTTC. The genes are TRBV15 and TRBJ2-7, with a possible D match to TRBD2 (5 bases). The CDR3 has 15 amino acids. CDR1 is LNHNV and CDR2 is YYDKDF in the germline V gene (reference sequence). Trimming cost V 0 bases and J 2 bases, with 11 bases left between them.

The chain carries TRBV6-5 and TRBJ2-2, with 9 nucleotides matching TRBD1. The trim removed 8 bases at V and 7 bases at J, leaving 5 bases unmatched. Germline V gene sequence: CDR1 MNHEY, CDR2 SVGAGI. This CDR3 contains 13 residues. CDR3 amino acids: CASWTGEVGELFF. The DNA for the CDR3 is TGTGCCAGCTGGACAGGGGAGGTCGGGGAGCTGTTTTTT.

The chain combines TRBV12-5 with TRBJ1-2; D gene uncertain. Germline V gives CDR1 LGHNT, CDR2 FRNRAP. This CDR3 has 16 amino acids. The germline V and J ends were trimmed by 8 bases and 7 bases, with 26 bases remaining between them. The CDR3 sequence: CASLGYGGNELSGYTF. Written as DNA, the CDR3 is TGTGCTAGTTTGGGGTATGGAGGGAACGAACTATCTGGCTACACCTTC.

For the CDR3, the DNA is TGTGCCAGTAGTCCCCGAGGGTTGGGCGAGCAGTACTTC. Protein: CASSPRGLGEQYF. J is TRBJ2-7 and V is TRBV19; D may be TRBD2 (5 bases). The CDR3 is 13 amino acids. The V gene lost 5 bases and the J gene lost 6 bases, with 14 bases spanning the gap. Per the germline V gene, CDR1 is LNHDA and CDR2 is SQIVND (reference sequence).

The DNA of the CDR3 is TGCAGCGTTGTTCGGGGAAATGAGCAGTTCTTC. It specifies CSVVRGNEQFF. The chain couples TRBV29-1 to TRBJ2-1; D may be TRBD2 (5 bases). The CDR3 extends over 11 amino acids. CDR1 and CDR2 (germline): SQVTM, ANQGSEA. V shed 4 bases and J shed 7 bases, with 8 bases lying between them.

This chain joins TRBV7-2 and TRBJ2-3; 10 positions agree with TRBD2. The CDR3 consists of 16 residues. The ends lost 2 bases at V and 2 bases at J; junction bases unmatched: 4. CDR1 is SGHTA, CDR2 FQGNSA, per germline. CDR3 sequence reads: CASSLFSGGATDTQYF. CDR3 in DNA: TGTGCCAGCAGCTTATTCAGCGGGGGGGCCACAGATACGCAGTATTTT.

J is TRBJ2-7 and V is TRBV28; D possibly corresponds to TRBD2 (6 bases). Trimming removed 0 bases at V and 4 bases at J, with 16 bases between. Germline CDR1 reads MDHEN; CDR2 reads SYDVKM. The CDR3 is 16 amino acids. The chain's CDR3 is CASSLWGSGGKYEQYF. The CDR3 bases are TGTGCCAGCAGTTTATGGGGATCAGGCGGGAAGTACGAGCAGTACTTC.

The chain joins TRBV9 to TRBJ2-1; D might be TRBD1 (6 bases). The CDR3 consists of 14 residues. Trimming removed 0 bases from V and 5 bases from J, with 9 bases in between. Germline lookup yields CDR1 SGDLS and CDR2 YYNGEE. For the CDR3, the DNA is TGTGCCAGCAGCGTAGTGGGGGCCGACAATGAGCAGTTCTTC. This translates into CASSVVGADNEQFF.